The clone carrying this TCR beta chain was recorded only once. Its matching antigen is unknown. The repertoire was sequenced with immunoSEQ multiplex PCR; TCRdb's copy has only in-frame clones and lacks some. The sample carries 90,000 or so clones, roughly 89% recorded once. CDR3 size: 16 residues. V lost 4 bases to trimming and J lost 3 bases, with 15 bases between them. Germline loops: CDR1 MGHRA, CDR2 YSYEKL. These data originate in a study of OX40 agonist ivuxolimab in advanced cancers. Overall study context: Patients undergoing dose escalation presented with hepatocellular carcinoma, melanoma, renal cell or head and neck cancer. Study results and caveats: Individuals who were partial responders at 0.1-3.0 mg/kg had clonal expansion that ranked among the lowest. Some patients without response likewise showed low normalized clonal expansion.

The chain joins TRBV4-1 to TRBJ1-4; D possibly corresponds to TRBD1 (5 bases). The sequence came from an adult with an advanced solid tumor such as melanoma, head and neck, liver or kidney cancer. This specimen was CD4+ or CD8+ T cells sorted from blood, taken in a trial of the OX40 agonist ivuxolimab. This CDR3 reads CASSRSSTVSNEKLFF. For the CDR3, the DNA is TGCGCCAGCAGCCGTTCCTCGACAGTTTCTAATGAAAAACTGTTTTTT.